These 19 T cell receptor beta chains originate from one sample sequenced in a study of blood T cells in healthy people across ages. Primers used in a second PCR of about 6 to 12 cycles were a sample-barcoded 5' primer and a J-beta primer mix. TCRdb used MiXCR to reprocess the 5' RACE reads, holding one entry per CDR3 protein. This sample has fewer than 950,000 distinct CDR3 sequences, with about 34% found just once. Specimen: blood. The origin of the receptors is a man between 18 and 35 years old in good health.

There are a few counts of this clonotype. The chain couples TRBV5-5 to TRBJ2-3; 7 bases are a match to TRBD1. V was clipped by 2 bases and J by 4 bases; unmatched bases: 7. CDR1 is SGHKS, CDR2 YYEKEE, per germline (reference sequence). The CDR3 loop spans 15 amino acids. CDR3 sequence reads: CASSFGQGESDTQYF. As DNA, the CDR3 is TGTGCCAGCAGCTTTGGGCAGGGGGAGTCAGATACGCAGTATTTT.

This clonotype was observed a handful of times. This rearrangement joins TRBV5-4 to TRBJ2-5; D may be TRBD1 (6 bases). Germline CDR1 SGHNT, CDR2 YYREEE (reference sequence). The CDR3 covers 14 residues. The V end lost 4 bases, the J end lost 2 bases, and 12 bases lay between the germline ends. The CDR3 reads CASSKGTSQETQYF. CDR3 DNA: TGTGCCAGCAGCAAAGGGACATCGCAAGAGACCCAGTACTTC.

V gene TRBV7-2 combines with J gene TRBJ2-1; the D is unclear. The J call could be wrong; TRBJ2-7 is a better fit for the DNA end. Per germline, CDR1 SGHTA and CDR2 FQGNSA. The CDR3 has 14 residues. The chain's CDR3 is CASKGSISYNEQYF. The CDR3 nucleotides are TGTGCCAGCAAGGGCAGCATCTCCTACAATGAGCAGTACTTC.

This clonotype showed up many times. The V and J genes are TRBV6-2 or TRBV6-3 and TRBJ2-1, with no clear D. The V end lost 2 bases, the J end lost 0 bases, and 11 bases lay between the germline ends. CDR1 is MNHEY, CDR2 SVGEGT, per germline. This CDR3 is built from 16 residues. CDR3 sequence: CASSYGSASSYNEQFF. The DNA for the CDR3 is TGTGCCAGCAGTTACGGCAGCGCCAGCTCCTACAATGAGCAGTTCTTC.

A note on this clonotype: Being one base from a much bigger clone, this may be a read error. This chain connects TRBV27 to TRBJ2-3; D not resolved. CDR3 length equals 16 residues. Germline V lookup: CDR1 MNHEY, CDR2 SMNVEV (reference sequence). The CDR3 loop is CAGSLSNPGPRDTQYF. Here the CDR3 DNA reads TGTGCCGGCAGTTTATCTAATCCCGGGCCGCGCGATACGCAGTATTTT.

The chain links TRBV7-3 to TRBJ2-1; the D is unclear. The DNA end favors TRBJ2-7, so the J call may be wrong. Germline values: CDR1 SGHTA, CDR2 FQGTGA. CDR3 length equals 16 residues. CDR3 sequence (DNA): TGTGCCAGCAACTCCGGCGGTCGGAGCTCCTACAATGAGCAGTACTTC. This gives the protein CASNSGGRSSYNEQYF.

The table lists this clonotype with a few counts. V is TRBV7-9 and J is TRBJ2-3, with 11 bases that match TRBD2. J lost 4 bases, V lost 10 bases, and 7 bases had no gene match. The V gene's germline CDR1 is SEHNR and CDR2 FQNEAQ (reference sequence). The CDR3 is 14 amino acids. The CDR3 DNA sequence: TGTGCCACCTCCGTGACTAGCGGGGCAGATACGCAGTATTTT. Translating gives CATSVTSGADTQYF.

V usage is TRBV7-2 and J usage is TRBJ2-1, with TRBD2 identical over 7 bases. Per germline, CDR1 SGHTA and CDR2 FQGNSA. The CDR3 sequence is 16 residues long. Unmatched junction bases numbered 12, after V lost 5 bases and J lost 5 bases. CDR3 amino acids: CASSRLGGSGNNEQFF. The CDR3 region has the DNA TGTGCCAGCAGCCGACTCGGGGGGAGCGGGAACAATGAGCAGTTCTTC.

This clonotype was seen at least ten times. The gene calls are TRBV7-2 and TRBJ2-5; weak D call: TRBD1 (6 bases). The CDR3 totals 16 residues. Looked up from germline, CDR1 is SGHTA and CDR2 is FQGNSA. Trimming removed 4 bases at V and 1 base at J, with 16 bases between. CDR3 sequence: CASSSLPTGLQETQYF. CDR3 sequence (DNA): TGTGCCAGCAGCTCCCTCCCGACAGGACTCCAAGAGACCCAGTACTTC.

At least ten counts were recorded for this clonotype. This chain joins TRBV29-1 and TRBJ2-1, with D tentatively TRBD1 (6 bases). Looked up from germline, CDR1 is SQVTM and CDR2 is ANQGSEA. The CDR3 has 12 residues. The V and J ends lost 7 bases and 4 bases respectively, with 11 bases between them. CDR3 DNA: TGCAGCGCTACCACAGGGTACAATGAGCAGTTCTTC. Residues: CSATTGYNEQFF.

This chain links TRBV7-9 with TRBJ1-3, with 7 bases identical to TRBD1. The CDR3 covers 16 residues. The germline CDR1 and CDR2 sequences are SEHNR and FQNEAQ (reference sequence). V dropped 4 bases and J dropped 4; count of bases not matched to a gene: 10. CDR3 in DNA: TGTGCCAGCAGCTCGCGGGACAGCGTGACGGGAAACACCATATATTTT. Amino acids: CASSSRDSVTGNTIYF.

This clonotype came up a few times. The genes are TRBV12-3 or TRBV12-4 and TRBJ2-7; D may be TRBD1 (6 bases). The CDR3 covers 16 residues. Deletions cut 5 bases from V and 0 bases from J, with 17 bases between. CDR3 amino acids: CASSPRAGTYSYEQYF. The CDR3 DNA sequence: TGTGCCAGCAGTCCACGGGCCGGGACATACTCCTACGAGCAGTACTTC.

This clonotype was recorded once. This clone may be a read error of a much larger clone one base away. Here the CDR3 reads CSVAGRLNTEVFF. The CDR3 DNA sequence: TGCAGCGTTGCCGGACGGCTGAACACTGAAGTTTTCTTT. The chain is built from TRBV29-1 and TRBJ1-1; D unclear. Germline V lookup: CDR1 SQVTM, CDR2 ANQGSEA. This CDR3 region has 13 residues.

The CDR3 here is CASSSAGTAVLGYTF. CDR3 bases: TGTGCCAGCAGTTCTGCCGGGACAGCTGTTTTGGGCTACACCTTC. The V call is TRBV12-3 or TRBV12-4, the J call TRBJ1-2, with 7 bases fitting TRBD1. The CDR3 has 15 amino acids. After removal of 4 bases from V and 8 bases from J, the junction contained 13 bases not matched to a gene.

V usage is TRBV15 and J usage is TRBJ1-6, with D maybe TRBD1 (5 bases). Trimming removed 0 bases at V and 5 bases at J, with 8 bases between. Germline V gene sequence: CDR1 LNHNV, CDR2 YYDKDF (reference sequence). This CDR3 contains 15 residues. In DNA form, the CDR3 reads TGTGCCACCAGCAGAGATCAGGGCCATAATTCACCCCTCCACTTT. Amino acids: CATSRDQGHNSPLHF.

The chain recombines TRBV7-3 with TRBJ2-1; no firm D call. The germline gives CDR1 SGHTA, CDR2 FQGTGA. This CDR3 is 16 amino acids long. Trimming shortened V by 4 bases and J by 0 bases, and 13 bases separated the two germline ends. The CDR3 reads CASSSDGKVSYNEQFF. The CDR3 DNA follows: TGTGCCAGCAGCTCGGATGGGAAGGTCTCCTACAATGAGCAGTTCTTC.

The V gene is TRBV20-1, the J gene TRBJ2-3; no clear D gene. The CDR3 loop spans 16 amino acids. V shed 1 base and J shed 1 base, with 15 bases lying between them. Germline CDR1 is DFQATT and CDR2 is SNEGSKA (reference sequence). CDR3 sequence reads: CSARGSHAFRTDTQYF. The CDR3 DNA reads as TGCAGTGCTAGAGGCTCCCATGCCTTCCGCACAGATACGCAGTATTTT.

This clonotype was detected a few times. The J gene is TRBJ2-5, the V gene TRBV7-9; 7 bases align to TRBD1. The germline V gene has CDR1 SEHNR and CDR2 FQNEAQ (reference sequence). CDR3 length: 14 residues. The V gene end was trimmed by 5 bases and the J gene end by 2 bases; junction bases not matched to a gene: 5. CDR3 residues: CASSHRTGQETQYF. The CDR3 coding sequence is TGTGCCAGCAGCCACCGGACAGGACAAGAGACCCAGTACTTC. The whole variable domain, remainder taken from reference TRBV7-9 and TRBJ2-5, is DTGVSQNPRHKITKRGQNVTFRCDPISEHNRLYWYRQTLGQGPEFLTYFQNEAQLEKSRLLSDRFSAERPKGSFSTLEIQRTEQGDSAMYLCASSHRTGQETQYFGPGTRLLVL.

This clonotype was seen once. Germline is not matched at one junction end, which may reflect a read error. This rearrangement joins TRBV5-1 to TRBJ2-3, with unresolved D. The CDR3 is made up of 13 amino acids. In germline, CDR1 is SGHRS, CDR2 YFSETQ. Here the CDR3 DNA reads TGCGCCAACAGCAGGCCAAGCACAGATACGCAGTATTTT. This sequence encodes CANSRPSTDTQYF.